This TCR beta chain was observed in a study of blood T cell repertoires in COVID-19. Study-wide context: Specimens from acute and convalescent COVID-19 originated in the United States, Italy and Spain. From T cells, B-cell-depleted T cells, or PBMCs came the material, which was cDNA or gDNA.

Per the study methods: Estimates of nucleated cell counts were drawn from the amplification of reference gene primers. Sequencing used immunoSEQ multiplex PCR; TCRdb keeps in-frame clones, though not all of them. From that table come the V and J calls and clone size; the DNA was used to work out D and trimming. The data hold 80,000 to 100,000 clones, with around 82% observed a single time. Trimming pared 5 bases from V and 4 bases from J, leaving 21 bases between. This CDR3 contains 16 residues. Looked up from germline, CDR1 is ENHRY and CDR2 is SYGVKD. This TCR was sampled from a man aged 50 or older who had recovered from COVID-19. The chain joins TRBV10-3 to TRBJ2-7; possibly TRBD1 for D (6 bases). Sequenced material: peripheral blood. CDR3 region: CAISKNRASTDYEQYF. The CDR3 DNA sequence: TGTGCCATCAGTAAAAACAGGGCTTCAACGGATTACGAGCAGTACTTC.